The clone carrying this T cell receptor beta chain showed up just a few times. What it recognizes is unknown. Amplified regions were TCR beta CDR3 sequences from RNA transcripts. The primer set for the first-round RT-PCR of the TCR CDR3 was HTBI. Via MiXCR, TCRdb re-called the multiplex PCR reads, giving one row per CDR3 protein. The sample gives approximately 560,000 distinct CDR3 sequences, just over 45% of which show up once; roughly 8.2% is in the top ten. The data stem from a study of T cells in Graves' hyperthyroidism and ophthalmopathy. Whole-study results and caveats: The blood repertoire included most of the expanded thyroid clonotypes above 0.001.

This sequence was found in a woman aged 18-35 years with Graves' hyperthyroidism. The sample comprised peripheral blood or thyroid tissue (not recorded which).

For the CDR3, the DNA is TGTGCCAGCAGCCAGACAGGGTTGGGCACTGAAGCTTTCTTT. Encoded protein: CASSQTGLGTEAFF. The chain joins TRBV7-8 to TRBJ1-1, with 7 bases matching TRBD1. The CDR3 extends over 14 amino acids. Trimming at V came to 5 bases and at J to 4 bases, leaving 7 bases not matched to a gene. Germline CDR1 is SGHVS and CDR2 is FQNEAQ.